These 2 T cell receptor beta chains were all obtained from the same sample, sequenced in a study of cytomegalovirus exposure and HLA in healthy donors. Researchers ran the PCR with 60 Vbeta and 13 Jbeta primers. Method: immunoSEQ multiplex PCR; TCRdb's copy keeps in-frame clones and lacks some. The sample includes a few hundred thousand clones, around 90% of them seen just once. Sequenced sample: PBMCs. These receptors all stem from a girl aged 2-10 years in good health and CMV-seronegative.

The rearrangement joins TRBV10-2 to TRBJ2-1; 15 bases fit TRBD2. The CDR3 has 15 residues. In germline, CDR1 is WSHSY, CDR2 SAAADI. V dropped 6 bases and J dropped 9; count of bases not matched to a gene: 6. In nucleotides, the CDR3 is TGCGCCAGCAGCCAAGGACTAGCGGGGGGGGGTGAGCAGTTCTTC. It encodes CASSQGLAGGGEQFF.

This chain joins TRBV19 and TRBJ1-2; D gene unclear. CDR3 size: 14 residues. Trimming removed 1 base at V and 3 bases at J, with 9 bases between. Germline values: CDR1 LNHDA, CDR2 SQIVND (reference sequence). The CDR3 nucleotides read TGTGCCAGTAGTATAGGATGGCAGGACTATGGCTACACCTTC. This codes for CASSIGWQDYGYTF.